One and the same sample provided the 6 T cell receptor beta chains below, sequenced in a study of naive and memory T cell subsets. Treatment indicated: skin biopsy from PPD injection site in Mantoux-positive individual. A UMI-containing oligonucleotide was joined by 3' ligation to the TCR cDNA template. The SP2 primer and nested alpha and beta constant region primers amplified ligated cDNA in four rounds. TCRdb analysed the UMI-ligation and nested PCR reads with MiXCR anew, one entry per CDR3 protein. The table records tens of thousands of distinct CDR3 sequences, 11% of them present only once. This sample comprised skin, obtained from a tuberculin skin test site. Receptor source: an adult in good health.

J is TRBJ2-2 and V is TRBV5-5; D could derive from TRBD1 or TRBD2 (5 bases each). The CDR3 extends over 15 amino acids. The germline CDR1 and CDR2 sequences are SGHKS and YYEKEE (reference sequence). V was cut by 4 bases and J by 0 bases, with 10 bases left in between. The CDR3 spells CASSVGTTNTGELFF. In DNA, the CDR3 is TGTGCCAGCAGCGTCGGGACCACGAACACCGGGGAGCTGTTTTTT. Filled out from reference TRBV5-5 and TRBJ2-2, the complete variable domain reads DAGVTQSPTHLIKTRGQQVTLRCSPISGHKSVSWYQQVLGQGPQFIFQYYEKEERGRGNFPDRFSARQFPNYSSELNVNALLLGDSALYLCASSVGTTNTGELFFGEGSRLTVL.

This clonotype was detected many times. This chain links TRBV7-3 with TRBJ2-1; D is unresolved. The germline CDR1 and CDR2 sequences are SGHTA and FQGTGA. CDR3 length: 15 amino acids. The V gene lost 0 bases and the J gene lost 12 bases, with 18 bases spanning the gap. CDR3 sequence: CASSLTGIALSGQFF. The CDR3 DNA sequence: TGTGCCAGCAGCTTAACGGGGATCGCCCTTTCGGGGCAGTTCTTC.

This chain links TRBV7-9 with TRBJ2-1; 8 bases fit TRBD1. CDR1 and CDR2 from the germline V gene are SEHNR and FQNEAQ (reference sequence). V trimming: 4 bases; J trimming: 7 bases; junction bases outside the gene matches: 12. The CDR3 consists of 16 residues. The CDR3 loop is CASSSAGQGQGNEQFF. The DNA for the CDR3 is TGTGCCAGCAGCTCCGCCGGACAGGGTCAAGGAAATGAGCAGTTCTTC.

This clonotype is deemed medium-sized. The chain links TRBV29-1 to TRBJ1-1; 7 bases fit TRBD1. Germline V gene lookup returns CDR1 SQVTM and CDR2 ANQGSEA. Trimming cost V 2 bases and J 0 bases; bases outside gene matches: 6. The CDR3 length is 15 residues. CDR3 DNA: TGCAGCGTTGAAAGAGGGGGCAGAATGAACACTGAAGCTTTCTTT. Protein product: CSVERGGRMNTEAFF.

This clonotype was detected many times. The chain combines TRBV29-1 with TRBJ1-2; D uncertain. V gave up 4 bases and J gave up 0 bases, with 9 bases separating them. The germline V gene encodes CDR1 SQVTM and CDR2 ANQGSEA. The CDR3 consists of 13 residues. CDR3 loop: CSVADGTNYGYTF. The CDR3 DNA follows: TGCAGCGTTGCGGACGGAACTAACTATGGCTACACCTTC.

This clonotype was counted many times. A junction boundary mismatches the germline segment, possibly from a read error. V usage is TRBV20-1 and J usage is TRBJ1-2; D may be TRBD1 (6 bases). There are 11 residues in the CDR3. The germline V gene encodes CDR1 DFQATT and CDR2 SNEGSKA (reference sequence). CDR3 DNA: TGCAGTGCTAGAGATGACAGGCGCCCTCGCTTC. As protein: CSARDDRRPRF.